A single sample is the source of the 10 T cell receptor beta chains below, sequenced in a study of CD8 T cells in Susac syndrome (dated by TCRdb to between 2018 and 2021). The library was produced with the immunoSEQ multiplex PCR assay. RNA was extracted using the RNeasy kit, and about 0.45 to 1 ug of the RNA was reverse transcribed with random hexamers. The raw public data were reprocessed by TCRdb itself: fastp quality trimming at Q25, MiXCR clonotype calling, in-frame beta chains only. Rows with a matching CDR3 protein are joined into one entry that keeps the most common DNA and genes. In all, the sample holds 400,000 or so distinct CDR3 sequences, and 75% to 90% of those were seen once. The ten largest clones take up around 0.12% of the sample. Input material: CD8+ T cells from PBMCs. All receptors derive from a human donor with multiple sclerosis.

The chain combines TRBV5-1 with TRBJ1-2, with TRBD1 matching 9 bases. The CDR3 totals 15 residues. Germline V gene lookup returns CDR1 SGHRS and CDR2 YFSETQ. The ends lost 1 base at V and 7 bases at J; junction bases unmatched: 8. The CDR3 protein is CASSLTGTGFGGYTF. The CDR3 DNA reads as TGCGCCAGCAGCTTGACCGGGACAGGGTTTGGTGGCTACACCTTC.

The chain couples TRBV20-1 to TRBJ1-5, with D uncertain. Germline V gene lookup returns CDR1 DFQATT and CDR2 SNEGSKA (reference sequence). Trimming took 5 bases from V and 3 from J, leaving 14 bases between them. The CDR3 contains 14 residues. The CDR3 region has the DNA TGCAGTGCTTCGCGAAGGAAGGCCAATCAGCCCCAGCATTTT. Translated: CSASRRKANQPQHF.

Here the CDR3 reads CASSLVTMSSYNEQFF. CDR3 in DNA: TGTGCCAGCAGCTTAGTAACGATGAGCTCCTACAATGAGCAGTTCTTC. This rearrangement joins TRBV7-6 to TRBJ2-1, with D unclear. This CDR3 comprises 16 residues. Per germline, CDR1 SGHVS and CDR2 FNYEAQ. Trimming shortened V by 1 base and J by 0 bases, and 10 bases separated the two germline ends.

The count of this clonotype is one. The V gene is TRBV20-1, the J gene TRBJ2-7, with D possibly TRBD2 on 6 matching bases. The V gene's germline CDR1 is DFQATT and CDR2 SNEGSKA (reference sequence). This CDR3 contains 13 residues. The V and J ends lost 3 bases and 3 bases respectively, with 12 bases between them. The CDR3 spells CSASAGRIYEQYF. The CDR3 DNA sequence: TGCAGTGCTAGCGCGGGACGGATCTACGAGCAGTACTTC.

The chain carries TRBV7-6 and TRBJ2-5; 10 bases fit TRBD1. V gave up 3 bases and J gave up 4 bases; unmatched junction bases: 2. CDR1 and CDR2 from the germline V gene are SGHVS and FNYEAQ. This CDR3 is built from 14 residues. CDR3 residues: CASSLTGGPETQYF. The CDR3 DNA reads TGTGCCAGCAGCTTGACAGGGGGCCCAGAGACCCAGTACTTC.

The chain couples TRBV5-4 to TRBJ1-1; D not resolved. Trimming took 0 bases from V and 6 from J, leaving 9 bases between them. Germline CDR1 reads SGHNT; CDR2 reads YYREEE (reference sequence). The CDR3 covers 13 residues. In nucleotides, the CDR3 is TGTGCCAGCAGCTTGGGCTTCCCCCCTGAAGCTTTCTTT. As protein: CASSLGFPPEAFF.

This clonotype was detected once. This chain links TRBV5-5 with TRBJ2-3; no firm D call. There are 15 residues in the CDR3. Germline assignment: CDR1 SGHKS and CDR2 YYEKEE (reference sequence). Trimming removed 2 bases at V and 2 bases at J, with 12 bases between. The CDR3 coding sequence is TGTGCCAGCAGCTTACCAGCCTCTGACACAGATACGCAGTATTTT. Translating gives CASSLPASDTDTQYF.

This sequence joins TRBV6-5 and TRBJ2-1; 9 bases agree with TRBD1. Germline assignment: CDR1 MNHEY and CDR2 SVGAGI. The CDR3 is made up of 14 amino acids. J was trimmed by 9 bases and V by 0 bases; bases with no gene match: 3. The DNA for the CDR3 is TGTGCCAGCAGTTACTCACAGGGGGCAGGTGAGCAGTTCTTC. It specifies CASSYSQGAGEQFF.

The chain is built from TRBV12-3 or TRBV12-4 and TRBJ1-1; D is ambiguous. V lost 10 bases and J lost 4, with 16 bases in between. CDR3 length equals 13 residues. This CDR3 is CATQRVIGTEAFF. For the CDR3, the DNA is TGTGCCACCCAAAGGGTGATTGGCACTGAAGCTTTCTTT.

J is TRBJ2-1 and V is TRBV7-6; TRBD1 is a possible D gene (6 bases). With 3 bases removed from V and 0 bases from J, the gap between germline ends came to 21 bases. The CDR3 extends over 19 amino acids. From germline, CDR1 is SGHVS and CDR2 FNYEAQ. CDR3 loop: CASSFSGTNPFSSYNEQFF. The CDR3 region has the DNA TGTGCCAGCAGCTTTTCTGGGACAAACCCCTTTAGCTCCTACAATGAGCAGTTCTTC.